This record concerns one T cell receptor beta chain sequence. Its antigen is not known. These data belong to a study of T cell responses to AZD1222 COVID-19 vaccine. Germline assignment: CDR1 LNHDA and CDR2 SQIVND (reference sequence). Deletions cut 4 bases from V and 2 bases from J, with 18 bases between. The CDR3 totals 16 residues. Profiled with immunoSEQ multiplex PCR; TCRdb holds only in-frame clones, not every one. In the table there are around 140,000 clones, over 90% of which are singletons. General study results and limits: Clonal diversity was possibly underestimated, and white British individuals and females predominated among donors.

The chain is built from TRBV19 and TRBJ2-7; a possible D gene is TRBD1 (5 bases). The specimen was peripheral blood, collected on day 0 of AZD1222 vaccination. This TCR was sampled from an adult in good health. The CDR3 here is CASSRGVWRTPYEQYF. The CDR3 DNA sequence: TGTGCCAGTAGTAGGGGCGTTTGGCGGACCCCCTACGAGCAGTACTTC.